This TCR beta chain was obtained from a study of molecular identifiers for immune sequencing clone quantification. Overall study results and limits: Clones above 20 RNA copies held over 98% of effector molecules, under 1% in naive cells.

This clonotype came up many times. Its target is not known. Libraries of bulk TCR were made by previously described methods (with listed TCR primers). One entry per CDR3 protein, called by TCRdb with MiXCR from the PCR reads. The sample holds 550,000 to 750,000 distinct CDR3 sequences; 15% to 20% are singletons and the top ten take 0.85%. The CDR3 contains 17 residues. Germline values: CDR1 MNHEY, CDR2 SVGAGI. Trimming left V 4 bases short and J 6 bases short, with 22 bases between. The chain couples TRBV6-5 to TRBJ2-1, with D tentatively TRBD2 (6 bases). The TCR comes from a human donor in good health. Some libraries in this study had Jurkat cell RNA spiked in. The sequenced sample was naive CD8+ T cells from blood, with Jurkat cell RNA spiked in. Subset noted: FACS-sorted CD8+CD4-CCR7+CD45RA+ naive T cells. The CDR3 nucleotides read TGTGCCAGCAGTTGGGGGGTGGGGGGAGCCACTTTCAATGAGCAGTTCTTC. Amino acids: CASSWGVGGATFNEQFF.